This T cell receptor beta chain was recorded in a study of blood T cell repertoires in COVID-19. Across the study: The origin of the acute and convalescent COVID-19 samples was the United States, Italy and Spain.

Assay used: immunoSEQ multiplex PCR; TCRdb lists only in-frame clones, some missing. This table holds around 200,000 clones, more than 75% found once. Germline CDR1 SNHLY, CDR2 FYNNEI. This CDR3 has 14 residues. Germline trimming cut 4 bases from V and 7 bases from J; bases unmatched to any gene: 6. The sequence came from a man in his forties with active or convalescent COVID-19. Sequencing was carried out using peripheral blood. The V gene is TRBV2, the J gene TRBJ2-1, with 8 bases fitting TRBD2. CDR3 sequence: CASSAGTSSNEQFF. CDR3 sequence (DNA): TGTGCCAGCAGTGCCGGGACTAGTTCAAATGAGCAGTTCTTC.